This T cell receptor (beta chain) comes out of a study of shared clonotypes between healthy human individuals. Study-level findings and limits: Sequencing depth was predicted to influence how clonotypes are shared among donors.

Generated by immunoSEQ multiplex PCR, the TCRdb table keeps only in-frame clones and is missing some. The data contain some 2.1 million clones, roughly 93% of them singletons. This CDR3 region has 15 residues. The junction had 9 bases not matched to a gene; V was cut back by 5 bases and J by 5 bases. Germline V gene sequence: CDR1 SEHNR, CDR2 FQNEAQ (reference sequence). Naive CD8 isolation took CD45RO-negative cells positively selected for CCR7 and excluded terminally differentiated effector memory CD45RA+ cells. Donors had no recently reported acute infections or vaccinations and were HIV-negative. Comment on this clone: Its antigen is as yet unknown. The sample carries other DNA sequences with the same CDR3.

The chain links TRBV7-9 to TRBJ2-5; 9 bases map to TRBD1. The sequence derives from a young man in good health. Some clones in this sample may be carry-over from other donors' samples. Sample: naive CD8+ T cells from PBMCs. This chain's CDR3 is CASSPRDRESETQYF. For the CDR3, the DNA is TGTGCCAGCAGCCCACGGGACAGGGAATCGGAGACCCAGTACTTC. Supplemented by reference TRBV7-9 and TRBJ2-5, the full variable domain reads DTGVSQNPRHKITKRGQNVTFRCDPISEHNRLYWYRQTLGQGPEFLTYFQNEAQLEKSRLLSDRFSAERPKGSFSTLEIQRTEQGDSAMYLCASSPRDRESETQYFGPGTRLLVL.